A single sample gave rise to the 31 T cell receptor beta chains below, sequenced in a study of early T cells in non-severe SARS-CoV-2 infection. One entry per CDR3 protein results from TCRdb running MiXCR on the 5' RACE reads. The sample lists 90,000 to 120,000 distinct CDR3 sequences; approximately 12% were seen once. Material: whole blood. The receptors originated from an adult who was a healthcare worker with PCR-confirmed SARS-CoV-2 infection or an uninfected control (not recorded which).

There are many counts of this clonotype. The J gene is TRBJ1-4, the V gene TRBV20-1; D is uncertain. V gave up 3 bases and J gave up 12 bases, with 11 bases separating them. The CDR3 contains 11 residues. Germline loops: CDR1 DFQATT, CDR2 SNEGSKA (reference sequence). CDR3 DNA sequence: TGCAGTGCTAGTAGGGTTGGGGAACTGTTTTTT. Amino acids: CSASRVGELFF.

The J gene is TRBJ2-5, the V gene TRBV7-2, with a possible D match to TRBD1 (5 bases). CDR1 SGHTA and CDR2 FQGNSA come from the germline V gene. This CDR3 comprises 13 residues. V lost 5 bases to trimming and J lost 5 bases, with 12 bases between them. The CDR3 sequence is CASSPGYRETQYF. As DNA, the CDR3 is TGTGCCAGCAGCCCAGGGTATCGGGAGACCCAGTACTTC.

This clonotype was detected once. The CDR3 region has the DNA TGCAGCGTTGAAAAACAGTACAATGAGCAGTTCTTC. This translates into CSVEKQYNEQFF. The chain joins TRBV29-1 to TRBJ2-1; no reliable D call. This CDR3 region has 12 residues. Germline CDR1 SQVTM, CDR2 ANQGSEA. Trimming pared 2 bases from V and 4 bases from J, leaving 6 bases between.

This clonotype has a count of ten or more. The chain couples TRBV2 to TRBJ2-7; 11 nucleotides line up with TRBD2. The CDR3 contains 13 residues. After removal of 7 bases from V and 7 bases from J, the junction contained 6 bases not matched to a gene. CDR1 is SNHLY and CDR2 is FYNNEI in the germline V gene. CDR3 coding DNA: TGTGCCAGCAAGCTAGCGGGAGGTCATGAGCAGTACTTC. Translating gives CASKLAGGHEQYF. Full variable domain (remainder filled in from reference TRBV2 and TRBJ2-7): EPEVTQTPSHQVTQMGQEVILRCVPISNHLYFYWYRQILGQKVEFLVSFYNNEISEKSEIFDDQFSVERPDGSNFTLKIRSTKLEDSAMYFCASKLAGGHEQYFGPGTRLTVT.

This clonotype has at least ten counts. V and J are TRBV6-1 and TRBJ1-4; D ambiguous. V was cut by 3 bases and J by 0 bases, with 8 bases left in between. Germline CDR1 is MNHNS and CDR2 is SASEGT. CDR3 size: 15 residues. CDR3 nucleotide sequence: TGTGCCAGCAGTGACCCTGAGACAACTAATGAAAAACTGTTTTTT. It is translated as CASSDPETTNEKLFF.

A few counts support this clonotype. This chain links TRBV12-2 with TRBJ1-2; the table names TRBD1, a call not compared with the DNA. TRBV12-2 is classified as a pseudogene. CDR3 length: 15 amino acids. Here the CDR3 reads CASPTKMTAGYGYTF. Written as DNA, the CDR3 is TGTGCAAGTCCCACAAAAATGACAGCTGGCTATGGCTACACCTTC.

The rearrangement joins TRBV4-1 to TRBJ2-5, with no clear D. Germline V gene data show CDR1 as MGHRA and CDR2 as YSYEKL. V lost 1 base, J lost 5 bases, and 8 bases lay in between. This CDR3 contains 13 residues. The DNA of the CDR3 is TGCGCCAGCAGCCAAGTCGTAGGGGAGACCCAGTACTTC. Translated, it gives CASSQVVGETQYF.

Only one count was recorded for this clonotype. J is TRBJ1-3 and V is TRBV6-2 or TRBV6-3, with TRBD1 matching over 7 bases. V dropped 6 bases and J dropped 0; count of bases not matched to a gene: 2. The CDR3 sequence is 14 residues long. Looked up from germline, CDR1 is MNHEY and CDR2 is SVGEGT. The CDR3 is CASSGTASGNTIYF. The CDR3 DNA reads as TGTGCCAGCAGCGGGACAGCCTCTGGAAACACCATATATTTT.

On this clonotype: A much larger clone sits a single nucleotide away, making a read error possible. CDR3 coding DNA: TGTGCCACCAGTGATTACGGTGGCGGAGAGACCCAGTACTTC. This sequence encodes CATSDYGGGETQYF. V and J are TRBV24-1 and TRBJ2-5; D is unresolved. The V and J ends lost 2 bases and 4 bases respectively, with 10 bases between them. This CDR3 region has 14 residues. CDR1 and CDR2 (germline): KGHDR, SFDVKD.

This clonotype occurred many times. The CDR3 coding sequence is TGTGCCAGCAGCCCTGACAGGGTTGAAAAACTGTTTTTT. Translating gives CASSPDRVEKLFF. The chain uses TRBV12-3 or TRBV12-4 and TRBJ1-4, with 7 bases fitting TRBD1. J was trimmed by 7 bases and V by 6 bases; bases with no gene match: 5. The CDR3 contains 13 residues.

Concerning this clonotype: With a much larger clone just one base away, this may be a read error. Here the CDR3 DNA reads TGTGCCCTCCCGGGACCGGGTGGCGCAGATACGCAGTATTTT. Translating it yields CALPGPGGADTQYF. The V call is TRBV10-3, the J call TRBJ2-3; either TRBD1 or TRBD2 may supply D (5 bases each). CDR1 is ENHRY, CDR2 SYGVKD, per germline. The CDR3 is 14 residues long. Trimming pared 11 bases from V and 4 bases from J, leaving 19 bases between.

This clonotype was detected many times. The chain uses TRBV6-5 and TRBJ1-6; unclear D gene. Germline assignment: CDR1 MNHEY and CDR2 SVGAGI. This CDR3 is 15 amino acids long. V lost 2 bases to trimming and J lost 5 bases, with 10 bases between them. The CDR3: CASSYGGPNNSPLHF. In DNA form, the CDR3 reads TGTGCCAGCAGTTACGGAGGACCGAATAATTCACCCCTCCACTTT.

This chain links TRBV28 with TRBJ2-7, with D unresolved. V was shortened by 1 base and J by 4 bases, with 5 bases between the two germline ends. Germline lookup yields CDR1 MDHEN and CDR2 SYDVKM. This CDR3 region has 12 residues. The CDR3: CASSLLAYEQYF. DNA of the CDR3: TGTGCCAGCAGTTTATTAGCTTACGAGCAGTACTTC.

This clonotype has a count of ten or more. This rearrangement joins TRBV20-1 to TRBJ1-1; TRBD1 is a possible D gene (5 bases). The CDR3 is made up of 14 amino acids. Trimming removed 3 bases from V and 3 bases from J, with 14 bases in between. Looked up from germline, CDR1 is DFQATT and CDR2 is SNEGSKA (reference sequence). CDR3: CSASGHRDYTEAFF. CDR3 DNA sequence: TGCAGTGCTAGTGGACATAGGGATTACACTGAAGCTTTCTTT.

The sample holds many counts of this clonotype. J is TRBJ2-2 and V is TRBV7-3; D is possibly TRBD2 (5 bases). Deletions cut 3 bases from V and 1 base from J, with 6 bases between. The CDR3 sequence is 14 residues long. Germline CDR1 reads SGHTA; CDR2 reads FQGTGA. CDR3 residues: CASSLDWNTGELFF. The CDR3, as DNA: TGTGCCAGCAGCTTGGACTGGAACACCGGGGAGCTGTTTTTT.

This clonotype showed up many times. The V call is TRBV20-1, the J call TRBJ1-1; D is unresolved. The CDR3 totals 11 residues. Trimming pared 3 bases from V and 7 bases from J, leaving 9 bases between. Germline V gives CDR1 DFQATT, CDR2 SNEGSKA (reference sequence). CDR3 residues: CSARSRNEAFF. The DNA for the CDR3 is TGCAGTGCTAGGTCCCGAAATGAAGCTTTCTTT.

In its sample, this clonotype was seen a few times. The J gene is TRBJ1-5, the V gene TRBV6-5; perhaps TRBD1 as D (6 bases). The CDR3 covers 15 residues. Germline CDR1 is MNHEY and CDR2 is SVGAGI. The V end lost 0 bases, the J end lost 5 bases, and 11 bases lay between the germline ends. Written as DNA, the CDR3 is TGTGCCAGCAGTTACTCCCAGGGGAGTCATCAGCCCCAGCATTTT. It yields the protein CASSYSQGSHQPQHF.

The rearrangement links TRBV28 to TRBJ2-7, with D maybe TRBD2 (6 bases). This CDR3 is built from 13 residues. Germline assignment: CDR1 MDHEN and CDR2 SYDVKM. Trimming pared 8 bases from V and 3 bases from J, leaving 14 bases between. CDR3 in amino acids: CASSRPGDYEQYF. The CDR3 region has the DNA TGTGCCAGCTCGAGACCGGGGGACTACGAGCAGTACTTC.

There are a few counts of this clonotype. This sequence joins TRBV12-3 or TRBV12-4 and TRBJ1-1; D is perhaps TRBD1 (5 bases). Between the trimmed V and J ends, which lost 3 bases and 10 bases, there was a span of 12 bases. The CDR3 contains 12 residues. Here the CDR3 DNA reads TGTGCCAGCAGTTTCGGGGGGGTAGGAGCTTTCTTT. Translating it yields CASSFGGVGAFF.

This clonotype showed up just a few times. V is TRBV20-1 and J is TRBJ2-1; TRBD2 is a possible D gene (6 bases). The CDR3 is 14 amino acids. Deletions cut 5 bases from V and 0 bases from J, with 11 bases between. CDR1 is DFQATT and CDR2 is SNEGSKA in the germline V gene (reference sequence). DNA of the CDR3: TGCAGTGCTCGGCGGGATAGCTCCTACAATGAGCAGTTCTTC. As protein: CSARRDSSYNEQFF.

This clonotype was recorded many times. V is TRBV4-1 and J is TRBJ1-1; D is unclear. This CDR3 spans 14 amino acids. V shed 2 bases and J shed 0 bases, with 7 bases lying between them. CDR1 is MGHRA and CDR2 is YSYEKL in the germline V gene. This chain's CDR3 is CASSQPGVNTEAFF. The CDR3 nucleotides are TGCGCCAGCAGCCAACCGGGAGTGAACACTGAAGCTTTCTTT.

This clonotype appeared a few times. The chain employs TRBV28 and TRBJ2-7; maybe TRBD2 (6 bases). V dropped 4 bases and J dropped 1 base, with 11 bases sitting between them. Germline assignment: CDR1 MDHEN and CDR2 SYDVKM. This CDR3 has 14 residues. CDR3 nucleotide sequence: TGTGCCAGCAGTTCTGGCGGGGCATCCTACGAGCAGTACTTC. Translating gives CASSSGGASYEQYF.

The rearrangement joins TRBV29-1 to TRBJ1-5; D possibly corresponds to TRBD1 (6 bases). This CDR3 region has 13 residues. The germline V gene has CDR1 SQVTM and CDR2 ANQGSEA. V was pared by 5 bases and J by 1 base, with 9 bases between. The CDR3 DNA follows: TGCAGCGTTTCCAGGGGAAGCAATCAGCCCCAGCATTTT. Protein: CSVSRGSNQPQHF.

There are many counts of this clonotype. The rearrangement joins TRBV6-2 or TRBV6-3 to TRBJ2-1; TRBD2 might be the D (6 bases). Trimming removed 6 bases from V and 10 bases from J, with 19 bases in between. Germline values: CDR1 MNHEY, CDR2 SVGEGT. This CDR3 is 14 amino acids long. Here the CDR3 DNA reads TGTGCCAGCAGATCCCGGGAACCCGGAGGGGAGCAGTTCTTC. Translation: CASRSREPGGEQFF.

This clonotype was seen ten or more times. This chain joins TRBV7-8 and TRBJ1-5; possible D gene TRBD1, 6 bases. Per the germline V gene, CDR1 is SGHVS and CDR2 is FQNEAQ. The CDR3 spans 15 residues. V was clipped by 2 bases and J by 6 bases, with 14 bases between them. The CDR3 bases are TGTGCCAGCAGCTTATCACAGGGTGGGAGTCAGCCCCAGCATTTT. It encodes CASSLSQGGSQPQHF. Full variable domain (remainder filled in from reference TRBV7-8 and TRBJ1-5): GAGVSQSPRYKVAKRGQDVALRCDPISGHVSLFWYQQALGQGPEFLTYFQNEAQLDKSGLPSDRFFAERPEGSVSTLKIQRTQQEDSAVYLCASSLSQGGSQPQHFGDGTRLSIL.

This clonotype was seen more than once but under ten times. V and J are TRBV28 and TRBJ1-1; unclear D gene. Germline assignment: CDR1 MDHEN and CDR2 SYDVKM. Trimming cost V 5 bases and J 10 bases, with 14 bases left between them. This CDR3 contains 12 residues. CDR3 bases: TGTGCCAGCAGTCCGGATGAGGGTCCAGCTTTCTTT. This gives the protein CASSPDEGPAFF.

The rearrangement links TRBV7-9 to TRBJ1-6, with 8 bases that match TRBD1. This CDR3 has 14 residues. Germline V gene data show CDR1 as SEHNR and CDR2 as FQNEAQ (reference sequence). Germline trimming cut 6 bases from V and 5 bases from J; bases unmatched to any gene: 3. In nucleotides, the CDR3 is TGTGCCAGCAGGGCACAGGGGGATAATTCACCCCTCCACTTT. It specifies CASRAQGDNSPLHF.

This clonotype is medium-sized in the sample. The chain has TRBV11-2 and TRBJ2-1; D is unresolved. The CDR3 sequence is 13 residues long. The germline V gene has CDR1 SGHAT and CDR2 FQNNGV. V gave up 0 bases and J gave up 6 bases, with 6 bases separating them. The CDR3 DNA is TGTGCCAGCAGCTTAGATGCTCGCAATGAGCAGTTCTTC. The encoded protein is CASSLDARNEQFF.

This clonotype was picked up many times. The chain recombines TRBV2 with TRBJ2-5; D is unresolved. The CDR3 runs 12 residues. Per germline, CDR1 SNHLY and CDR2 FYNNEI. With 8 bases removed from V and 4 bases from J, the gap between germline ends came to 11 bases. The chain's CDR3 is CASQLSVETQYF. The CDR3 DNA follows: TGTGCCAGCCAGCTGTCCGTAGAGACCCAGTACTTC.

This clonotype was observed many times. The CDR3 bases are TGTGCCAGCAGCCAACAGGGCTCAGGAAAACTGTTTTTT. Encoded protein: CASSQQGSGKLFF. The gene calls are TRBV3-1 and TRBJ1-4; tentatively, D is TRBD1 (5 bases). The ends were cut back, 2 bases at V and 10 bases at J, with 11 bases in the middle. Germline values: CDR1 LGHDT, CDR2 YNNKEL (reference sequence). This CDR3 is 13 amino acids long.

The chain carries TRBV6-2 or TRBV6-3 and TRBJ2-3; D is tentatively TRBD1 or TRBD2 (5 bases each). The CDR3 has 14 residues. Germline V lookup: CDR1 MNHEY, CDR2 SVGEGT. V was cut by 0 bases and J by 2 bases, with 6 bases left in between. CDR3 sequence: CASSYSGTTDTQYF. CDR3 in DNA: TGTGCCAGCAGTTACTCCGGGACCACAGATACGCAGTATTTT.